This T cell receptor (beta chain) was profiled in a study of shared clonotypes between healthy human individuals (dated by TCRdb to between 2020 and 2021). Regarding the research as a whole: Three men and a couple of women, aged 18 to 49 years, made up the cohort. For each donor, CD4 naive and CD4 memory were each run on three plates, CD8 naive on two plates, and CD8 memory on one plate. Each donor's leukapheresis produced roughly between roughly 0.94 and 9.5 billion PBMCs. Different laboratories and diverse techniques were used to prepare libraries and sequence TCR repertoires, to increase sequencing depth and limit assay-specific biases. Blood TCR repertoires of a handful of healthy adults were deeply sequenced to estimate repertoire size and the extent of clonotype sharing between individuals. Broad study findings and their caveats: Because the study included a small number of donors, the genetic and exposure-history diversity represented was limited. Naive subsets generally had larger estimated clonotype richness than memory subsets. Clonotypes shared by all four sorted-subset donors showed higher generation probabilities than non-shared clonotypes. Based on pairwise subsampling, the degree of clonotype sharing among donors was expected to be affected by sequencing depth. Sampling was restricted to blood, and TCR repertoires in tissue are likely to differ from TCR repertoires in blood. Roughly 5% of naive CD4, around 4% of naive CD8, approximately 2.2% of memory CD4, and 0.35% to 0.5% of memory CD8 clonotypes were shared across a handful of donors. Even with the large sequencing depth, rarefaction of the sorted-subset datasets indicated that sequencing was incomplete.

The donors were healthy, HIV-negative adults with no recently reported acute infections or vaccinations. Only Caucasian adults living in Nashville, Tennessee, USA were represented among the donors. Magnetic negative selection was used to enrich CD4+ T cells, after which naive cells were positively selected on CD45RA and the negative fraction became the memory subset. After blood collection by leukapheresis, PBMCs were isolated using Ficoll-Histopaque density gradient centrifugation and then cryopreserved in the vapor phase of liquid nitrogen. Purity and quantity of every magnetically sorted T cell population were checked by analytical flow cytometry. From each sorted fraction, genomic DNA was isolated and quantified by UV absorbance on a Nanodrop 2000c. Using the deep immunoSEQ assay, multiplex PCR amplified TCR CDR3 regions from genomic DNA. Extracted genomic DNA from each cell subset was spread evenly across all wells of several immunoSEQ 96-well plates, with each plate serving as a replicate. For sorted subsets, around 200 ng genomic DNA, equal to approximately 30,000 T cell genomes, was loaded into each replicate PCR. Purified libraries were measured with a Qubit 3.0 fluorometer, size-checked on a Bioanalyzer 2100, and measured again with the KAPA Library Quantification kit. Every immunoSEQ 96-well plate was sequenced on a dedicated single-read 150-cycle Illumina NextSeq 550 flow cell. The original pipeline was this. Because only junctional sequences without quality scores were contained in the immunoSEQ output, filtering matching that applied to full-length reads could not be performed. Sequences were annotated with PyIR, a Python wrapper for IgBLAST v1.9, using IMGT germline references to assign V/J genes and CDR3. Reads were filtered out if the reads had weak V/J assignments (E-value above 1e-6), no CDR3, stop codons, out-of-frame junctions, or ambiguous translated residues. V3J clonotypes were defined by identical inferred V gene, J gene, and CDR3 amino acid sequence. The percentage overlap between two repertoires was calculated by dividing the number of shared unique clonotypes by the size of the smaller repertoire. RTK rarefaction, the Chao1 estimator, and Recon v2.1 estimates of unobserved clonotypes were used to assess repertoire richness. OLGA was used to compute generation probabilities for all TCRbeta clonotypes that the gDNA method yielded from a few donors. The clones in this table, taken by TCRdb from immuneACCESS, are in-frame only. Not every clone is retained; where verified, under half of the shortfall comes from an unresolved V gene, and the cause of the rest is unknown. That table is the source of V, J and clone size, and D and trimming were worked out from the DNA. In all, the sample holds about 1.1 million clones, and around 78% of those were seen once. Approximately 0.5% of the sample is held by the ten biggest clonotypes.

From its cysteine to its phenylalanine, the CDR3 spans 14 amino acids. Only the CDR3 part of the read is kept: 42 bases, read in frame from the first base. The junction carries 12 bases between V and J, which are trimmed by 6 bases and 2 bases respectively. CDR1 and CDR2, per the germline V gene, are SGHTA and FQGNSA. As for this clone: Its recognized antigen is unknown. Nothing much larger sits one base from this clone, and base qualities are not available.

Sequencing was done on a sample of memory CD4+ T cells from PBMCs. Per the publication, the cell subset or site label means: CD45RA-negative fraction. This receptor was taken from a man aged 18 to 30 in good health. Some clones in this sample may be carry-over from other donors' samples. Recombination connected TRBV7-2 to TRBJ2-3, with the D gene not clear enough to name. The DNA reads as follows: TGTGCCAGCAGTAAGGGATTATTCACAGATACGCAGTATTTT. Its translation is CASSKGLFTDTQYF.